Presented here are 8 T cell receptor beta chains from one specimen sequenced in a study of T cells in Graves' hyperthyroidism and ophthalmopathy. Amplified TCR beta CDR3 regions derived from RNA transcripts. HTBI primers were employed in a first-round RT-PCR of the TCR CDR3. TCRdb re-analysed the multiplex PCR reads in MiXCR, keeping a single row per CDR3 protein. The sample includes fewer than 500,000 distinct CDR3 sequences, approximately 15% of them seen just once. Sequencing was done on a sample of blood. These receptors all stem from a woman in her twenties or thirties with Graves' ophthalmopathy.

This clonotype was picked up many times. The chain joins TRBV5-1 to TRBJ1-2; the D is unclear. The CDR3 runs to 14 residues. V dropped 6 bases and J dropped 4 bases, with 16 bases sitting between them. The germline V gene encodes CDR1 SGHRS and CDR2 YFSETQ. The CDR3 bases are TGCGCCAGCAACTCGGTTTCGGGGATCTATGGCTACACCTTC. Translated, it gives CASNSVSGIYGYTF.

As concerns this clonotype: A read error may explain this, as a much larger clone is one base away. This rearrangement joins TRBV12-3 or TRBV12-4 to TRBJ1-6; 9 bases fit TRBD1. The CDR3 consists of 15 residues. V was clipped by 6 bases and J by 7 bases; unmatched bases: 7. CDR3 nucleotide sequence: TGTGCCAGCAGGGGACAGGGAATTTTGAATTCACCCCTCCACTTT. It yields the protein CASRGQGILNSPLHF.

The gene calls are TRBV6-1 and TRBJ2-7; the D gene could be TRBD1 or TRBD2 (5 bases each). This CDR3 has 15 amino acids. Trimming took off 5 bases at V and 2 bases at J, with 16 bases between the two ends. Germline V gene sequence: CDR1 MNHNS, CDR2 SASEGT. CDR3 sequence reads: CASSTGGTSAYEQYF. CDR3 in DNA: TGTGCCAGCAGTACGGGTGGGACGTCAGCCTACGAGCAGTACTTC.

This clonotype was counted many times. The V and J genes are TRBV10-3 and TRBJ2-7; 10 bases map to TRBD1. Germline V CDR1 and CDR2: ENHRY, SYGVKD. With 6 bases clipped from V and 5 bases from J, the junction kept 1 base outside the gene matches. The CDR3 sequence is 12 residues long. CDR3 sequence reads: CAIRTGGDEQYF. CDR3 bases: TGTGCCATCAGGACAGGGGGCGACGAGCAGTACTTC.

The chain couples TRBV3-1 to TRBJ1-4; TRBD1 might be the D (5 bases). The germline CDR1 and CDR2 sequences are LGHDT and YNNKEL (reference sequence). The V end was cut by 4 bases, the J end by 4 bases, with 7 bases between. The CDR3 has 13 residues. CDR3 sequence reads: CASSRGVNEKLFF. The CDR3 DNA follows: TGTGCCAGCAGCCGAGGGGTTAATGAAAAACTGTTTTTT.

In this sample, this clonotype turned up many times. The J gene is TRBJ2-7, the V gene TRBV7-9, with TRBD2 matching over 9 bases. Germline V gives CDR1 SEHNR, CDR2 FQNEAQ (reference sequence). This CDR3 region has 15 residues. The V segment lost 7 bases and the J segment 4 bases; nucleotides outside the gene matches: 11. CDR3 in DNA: TGTGCCAGCATCCTTTATGCGGGGGGGCCTTACGAGCAGTACTTC. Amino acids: CASILYAGGPYEQYF.

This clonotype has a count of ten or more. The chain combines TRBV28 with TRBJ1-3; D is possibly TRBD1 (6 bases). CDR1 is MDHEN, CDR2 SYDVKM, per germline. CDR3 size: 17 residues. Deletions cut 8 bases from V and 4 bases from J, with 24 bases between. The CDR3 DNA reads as TGTGCCAGCTCACCCAGGGGCCATCGGCAAGCCGGAAACACCATATATTTT. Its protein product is CASSPRGHRQAGNTIYF.

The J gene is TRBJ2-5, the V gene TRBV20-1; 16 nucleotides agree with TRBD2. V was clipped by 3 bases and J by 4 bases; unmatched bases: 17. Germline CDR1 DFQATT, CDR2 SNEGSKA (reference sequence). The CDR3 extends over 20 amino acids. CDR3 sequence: CSASPYGTSGGADQRETQYF. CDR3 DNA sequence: TGCAGTGCTAGCCCCTATGGGACTAGCGGGGGGGCGGATCAGAGAGAGACCCAGTACTTC.